One sample yielded the 15 T cell receptor beta chains listed below, sequenced in a study of patients and donors after allogeneic stem cell transplantation. TCRdb called the RT-PCR reads again in MiXCR, with one record for every CDR3 protein. The data show roughly 230,000 distinct CDR3 sequences, 11% to 15% seen once. Sequenced input: blood, either unsorted or a sorted T cell fraction (not recorded which). The receptors here all came from a human donor who was either an allogeneic HSCT recipient or a stem cell or donor lymphocyte infusion donor (not recorded which). It is not recorded whose cells these are; they may come from a transplant donor.

The table lists this clonotype with many counts. The rearrangement joins TRBV15 to TRBJ2-7, with D hard to call. Germline values: CDR1 LNHNV, CDR2 YYDKDF (reference sequence). The CDR3 runs 15 residues. V lost 0 bases, J lost 6 bases, and 15 bases lay in between. CDR3 DNA: TGTGCCACCAGCAGAGATGGACGTCAAATGGGCGAGCAGTACTTC. Protein sequence: CATSRDGRQMGEQYF.

The CDR3 loop reads CAISGGQLNEKLFF. The CDR3 DNA is TGTGCCATCAGTGGAGGACAGCTTAATGAAAAACTGTTTTTT. The V and J genes are TRBV10-3 and TRBJ1-4; D may be TRBD1 (6 bases). Germline V lookup: CDR1 ENHRY, CDR2 SYGVKD. This CDR3 contains 14 residues. V was pared by 4 bases and J by 4 bases, with 10 bases between.

This clonotype occurred many times. This sequence joins TRBV6-2 or TRBV6-3 and TRBJ2-2; TRBD2 agrees at 7 bases. Losses at the gene ends were 6 bases for V and 7 bases for J; bases not matched to a gene: 14. CDR1 is MNHEY, CDR2 SVGEGT, per germline. CDR3 length: 16 amino acids. The CDR3 sequence: CASSWTGGGTGGELFF. CDR3 DNA sequence: TGTGCCAGCAGCTGGACGGGCGGGGGAACGGGCGGGGAGCTGTTTTTT.

This clonotype appeared many times. The V gene is TRBV7-8, the J gene TRBJ2-3; a possible D gene is TRBD1 (5 bases). The V and J ends lost 1 base and 4 bases respectively, with 12 bases between them. The germline V gene encodes CDR1 SGHVS and CDR2 FQNEAQ. The CDR3 totals 15 residues. CDR3 region: CASSLDQGRADTQYF. The CDR3 DNA reads TGTGCCAGCAGCTTAGATCAGGGTAGGGCAGATACGCAGTATTTT.

The V call is TRBV30, the J call TRBJ1-2; TRBD1 matches at 7 bases. The CDR3 is 15 amino acids. Germline-derived CDR1 and CDR2 are GTSNPN and SVGIG (reference sequence). The V gene end was trimmed by 6 bases and the J gene end by 7 bases; junction bases not matched to a gene: 17. In DNA, the CDR3 is TGTGCCTGCCAACAACAGGGGATATTAACCGCTGGCTACACCTTC. Translating gives CACQQQGILTAGYTF. The complete variable domain, with remaining parts taken from reference TRBV30 and TRBJ1-2, reads SQTIHQWPATLVQPVGSPLSLECTVEGTSNPNLYWYRQAAGRGLQLLFYSVGIGQISSEVPQNLSASRPQDRQFILSSKKLLLSDSGFYLCACQQQGILTAGYTFGSGTRLTVV.

This clonotype has a count of ten or more. The chain has TRBV7-9 and TRBJ1-1; no definite D call. CDR3 length equals 16 residues. Trimming removed 4 bases from V and 1 base from J, with 16 bases in between. Germline V gene lookup returns CDR1 SEHNR and CDR2 FQNEAQ (reference sequence). DNA of the CDR3: TGTGCCAGCAGCTCTATTGTCGGAATCGGGAACACTGAAGCTTTCTTT. Translated: CASSSIVGIGNTEAFF.

This clonotype occurred many times. V usage is TRBV29-1 and J usage is TRBJ2-7; TRBD2 matches 8 bases. This CDR3 has 13 residues. Germline-derived CDR1 and CDR2 are SQVTM and ANQGSEA. V was clipped by 7 bases and J by 3 bases; unmatched bases: 8. The CDR3 DNA reads TGCAGCGCCTCGGGAGGGCCTCTCTACGAGCAGTACTTC. It translates to CSASGGPLYEQYF.

This chain uses TRBV10-3 with TRBJ2-7, with D possibly TRBD1 on 6 matching bases. CDR1 and CDR2 (germline): ENHRY, SYGVKD. The CDR3 runs 14 residues. The V and J ends lost 10 bases and 7 bases respectively, with 23 bases between them. CDR3 sequence reads: CATRGGSLTGEQYF. DNA of the CDR3: TGTGCCACCCGAGGGGGAAGCCTAACCGGGGAGCAGTACTTC.

This clonotype was seen a handful of times. The chain recombines TRBV7-2 with TRBJ2-7; maybe TRBD1 (5 bases). Germline loops: CDR1 SGHTA, CDR2 FQGNSA. V lost 2 bases, J lost 1 base, and 9 bases lay in between. The CDR3 has 14 residues. The CDR3 sequence: CASSLMSGSYEQYF. For the CDR3, the DNA is TGTGCCAGCAGCTTAATGTCAGGGTCCTACGAGCAGTACTTC.

This clonotype showed up just a few times. The V call is TRBV30, the J call TRBJ2-1; D not certain. Germline V lookup: CDR1 GTSNPN, CDR2 SVGIG (reference sequence). CDR3 length: 13 residues. Trimming removed 0 bases from V and 7 bases from J, with 10 bases in between. CDR3 DNA sequence: TGTGCCTGGAGTGTTGTCTGGGGTAATGAGCAGTTCTTC. Protein sequence: CAWSVVWGNEQFF.

This rearrangement joins TRBV7-2 to TRBJ2-7; D gene uncertain. This CDR3 has 13 residues. With 1 base removed from V and 3 bases from J, the gap between germline ends came to 7 bases. Germline V gene lookup returns CDR1 SGHTA and CDR2 FQGNSA. For the CDR3, the DNA is TGTGCCAGCAGCTTAGAGTACATCTACGAGCAGTACTTC. Its protein product is CASSLEYIYEQYF.

The J gene is TRBJ2-1, the V gene TRBV20-1, with D uncertain. This CDR3 is 11 amino acids long. From germline, CDR1 is DFQATT and CDR2 SNEGSKA (reference sequence). Trimming left V 8 bases short and J 0 bases short, with 5 bases between. CDR3 nucleotides: TGCAGTACGGACTCCTACAATGAGCAGTTCTTC. Translating it yields CSTDSYNEQFF.

This chain joins TRBV29-1 and TRBJ1-5; 7 bases are shared with TRBD1. CDR3 length: 14 amino acids. The trim removed 7 bases at V and 1 base at J, leaving 7 bases unmatched. CDR1 and CDR2 (germline): SQVTM, ANQGSEA. The CDR3 sequence is CSARSQGSNQPQHF. The CDR3 DNA reads TGCAGCGCGAGATCACAGGGGAGCAATCAGCCCCAGCATTTT.

In its sample, this clonotype was seen a few times. The chain uses TRBV6-2 or TRBV6-3 and TRBJ1-1; a possible D gene is TRBD1 (5 bases). Germline CDR1 reads MNHEY; CDR2 reads SVGEGT. This CDR3 has 14 residues. Trimming took 6 bases from V and 1 from J, leaving 12 bases between them. CDR3 in amino acids: CASSWGPANTEAFF. The CDR3 DNA is TGTGCCAGCAGCTGGGGCCCGGCGAACACTGAAGCTTTCTTT.

This clonotype was observed a handful of times. The CDR3 sequence is CASSLEVGGTEAFF. Here the CDR3 DNA reads TGCGCCAGCAGCTTGGAGGTAGGGGGAACTGAAGCTTTCTTT. The chain uses TRBV5-1 and TRBJ1-1; a possible D gene is TRBD1 (6 bases). The length of the CDR3 is 14 residues. Germline V gene lookup returns CDR1 SGHRS and CDR2 YFSETQ. V lost 0 bases and J lost 5, with 11 bases in between. Complete variable domain (other parts from reference TRBV5-1 and TRBJ1-1): KAGVTQTPRYLIKTRGQQVTLSCSPISGHRSVSWYQQTPGQGLQFLFEYFSETQRNKGNFPGRFSGRQFSNSRSEMNVSTLELGDSALYLCASSLEVGGTEAFFGQGTRLTVV.